The 23 T cell receptor beta chains given below trace back to one sample, sequenced in a study of beta chain features in type 1 diabetes. Expressed TCRB transcripts got sequenced, as all isolated RNA was reverse transcribed. Method: immunoSEQ multiplex PCR; TCRdb's copy keeps in-frame clones and lacks some. The table includes around 260,000 clones, about a fifth detected once. Findings of the study overall: Shorter TCRB CDR3s, moderately but significantly so, marked every one of the four CD4+ subsets in Type 1 diabetes patients.

Their target antigens are unknown. The material sequenced was naive CD4+ T cells from blood. Receptors originate from a woman aged 35 to 49 with type 1 diabetes.

The CDR3 sequence: CASSVTGANSLFYSPLHF. For the CDR3, the DNA is TGTGCCAGCTCAGTGACAGGGGCGAACTCGCTATTTTATTCACCCCTCCACTTT. The chain recombines TRBV18 with TRBJ1-6; TRBD1 aligns across 8 bases. Per the germline V gene, CDR1 is KGHSH and CDR2 is LQKENI. V shed 5 bases and J 8 bases; nucleotides not matched to a gene: 17. The CDR3 spans 18 residues. The entire variable domain, with the rest obtained from reference TRBV18 and TRBJ1-6, is as follows: NAGVMQNPRHLVRRRGQEARLRCSPMKGHSHVYWYRQLPEEGLKFMVYLQKENIIDESGMPKERFSAEFPKEGPSILRIQQVVRGDSAAYFCASSVTGANSLFYSPLHFGNGTRLTVT.

The CDR3 bases are TGTGCCAGCAGTTTCTCAGGGCGTTTGAGTGAAAAACTGTTTTTT. Amino acid sequence: CASSFSGRLSEKLFF. The chain joins TRBV28 to TRBJ1-4; TRBD1 might be the D (5 bases). This CDR3 has 15 amino acids. V was clipped by 3 bases and J by 7 bases, with 15 bases between them. Per germline, CDR1 MDHEN and CDR2 SYDVKM.

V usage is TRBV6-1 and J usage is TRBJ2-5; no clear D. The germline CDR1 and CDR2 sequences are MNHNS and SASEGT. The CDR3 has 15 amino acids. V was cut by 4 bases and J by 1 base, with 13 bases left in between. In DNA, the CDR3 is TGTGCCAGCAGTGGACCTCTCGGAGCCCAAGAGACCCAGTACTTC. This encodes CASSGPLGAQETQYF.

This rearrangement joins TRBV7-2 to TRBJ2-3, with D possibly TRBD2 on 6 matching bases. The V end was cut by 1 base, the J end by 10 bases, with 9 bases between. From germline, CDR1 is SGHTA and CDR2 FQGNSA. This CDR3 has 12 amino acids. This CDR3 reads CASSLGQRAQYF. CDR3 bases: TGTGCCAGCAGCTTAGGCCAGCGGGCGCAGTATTTT.

This clone appeared a few times. One end of the junction does not line up with germline, which may come from a read error. The V gene is TRBV7-7, the J gene TRBJ2-3, with D tentatively TRBD1 (5 bases). The germline V gene has CDR1 SSHAT and CDR2 FNYEAQ (reference sequence). The CDR3 has 14 amino acids. The CDR3 loop is CASSPRQRTDTQYF. The CDR3, as DNA: TGTGCTAGCAGCCCTAGACAGCGCACAGATACGCAGTATTTT.

Only a few counts were recorded for this clone. J is TRBJ2-5 and V is TRBV2; D possibly corresponds to TRBD1 (5 bases). The CDR3 runs 13 residues. CDR1 SNHLY and CDR2 FYNNEI come from the germline V gene. V lost 3 bases to trimming and J lost 5 bases, with 10 bases between them. The CDR3 DNA follows: TGTGCCAGCAGTGAGACAGCCGTGGAGACCCAGTACTTC. It is translated as CASSETAVETQYF.

The V call is TRBV18, the J call TRBJ2-5; 8 nucleotides align to TRBD2. The CDR3 spans 15 residues. Trimming removed 4 bases from V and 3 bases from J; junction bases left unmatched: 7. The V gene's germline CDR1 is KGHSH and CDR2 LQKENI. The CDR3 bases are TGTGCCAGCTCACTAGCGGGGAATTTTGAAGAGACCCAGTACTTC. Its translation: CASSLAGNFEETQYF.

The chain recombines TRBV7-6 with TRBJ1-2, with D maybe TRBD1 (6 bases). Trimming left V 5 bases short and J 8 bases short, with 18 bases between. CDR3 size: 14 residues. In germline, CDR1 is SGHVS, CDR2 FNYEAQ. DNA of the CDR3: TGTGCCAGCAGCCCGAGCGGGGGCGGGATAGGCTACACCTTC. Protein sequence: CASSPSGGGIGYTF.

V and J are TRBV20-1 and TRBJ1-1; D remains ambiguous. Germline V gene data show CDR1 as DFQATT and CDR2 as SNEGSKA (reference sequence). The V gene lost 6 bases and the J gene lost 5 bases, with 10 bases spanning the gap. The CDR3 extends over 11 amino acids. DNA of the CDR3: TGCAGTGCGCAGGATAGAACTGAAGCTTTCTTT. It encodes CSAQDRTEAFF.

This clone was seen only a few times. The chain uses TRBV30 and TRBJ1-5; possibly TRBD1 for D (6 bases). CDR1 and CDR2 from the germline V gene are GTSNPN and SVGIG (reference sequence). CDR3 length: 13 residues. The V end was cut by 2 bases, the J end by 7 bases, with 12 bases between. The CDR3 sequence: CAWSTSGEQPQHF. CDR3 nucleotides: TGTGCCTGGAGTACATCAGGGGAGCAGCCCCAGCATTTT. The variable domain in full, with the rest retrieved from reference TRBV30 and TRBJ1-5, is SQTIHQWPATLVQPVGSPLSLECTVEGTSNPNLYWYRQAAGRGLQLLFYSVGIGQISSEVPQNLSASRPQDRQFILSSKKLLLSDSGFYLCAWSTSGEQPQHFGDGTRLSIL.

This clone was counted only a few times. CDR3 sequence: CASSLQGEYNEQFF. CDR3 DNA sequence: TGTGCCAGCAGCTTACAGGGGGAGTACAATGAGCAGTTCTTC. The chain has TRBV11-2 and TRBJ2-1, with 7 bases that match TRBD1. CDR3 length equals 14 residues. The V and J ends lost 2 bases and 4 bases, in that order; junction bases with no gene match: 2. Germline-derived CDR1 and CDR2 are SGHAT and FQNNGV.

This rearrangement joins TRBV28 to TRBJ2-4, with TRBD2 matching over 7 bases. Losses at the gene ends were 7 bases for V and 0 bases for J; bases not matched to a gene: 15. The CDR3 length is 18 residues. The germline V gene has CDR1 MDHEN and CDR2 SYDVKM. CDR3 DNA: TGTGCCAGCACGGGCCTGGGGGAGGGGAGCCTAGCCAAAAACATTCAGTACTTC. Translating gives CASTGLGEGSLAKNIQYF.

This clone was found a few times. V gene TRBV7-2 combines with J gene TRBJ1-5; 7 bases line up with TRBD1. V lost 5 bases and J lost 6; bases outside the gene matches: 10. Per the germline V gene, CDR1 is SGHTA and CDR2 is FQGNSA. CDR3 size: 15 residues. CDR3 nucleotides: TGTGCCAGCAGCGAACAGGGGTCGGTAGGTCAGCCCCAGCATTTT. Residues: CASSEQGSVGQPQHF.

The rearrangement uses TRBV27 and TRBJ1-1; D is unresolved. Trimming shortened V by 6 bases and J by 3 bases, and 11 bases separated the two germline ends. CDR3 length equals 13 residues. CDR1 is MNHEY, CDR2 SMNVEV, per germline (reference sequence). CDR3 residues: CASSSEWDTEAFF. In DNA form, the CDR3 reads TGTGCCAGCAGCTCGGAGTGGGACACTGAAGCTTTCTTT.

V and J are TRBV4-3 and TRBJ2-1; D might be TRBD1 (6 bases). V was trimmed by 0 bases and J by 7 bases, leaving 10 bases between them. Germline V gene sequence: CDR1 LGHNA, CDR2 YSLEER. The CDR3 loop spans 14 amino acids. CDR3 region: CASSQDWGQNEQFF. The CDR3 DNA sequence: TGCGCCAGCAGCCAAGACTGGGGGCAGAATGAGCAGTTCTTC.

A few counts support this clone. V gene TRBV5-1 combines with J gene TRBJ2-7, with 7 bases lining up with TRBD1. Looked up from germline, CDR1 is SGHRS and CDR2 is YFSETQ. Unmatched junction bases numbered 5, after V lost 5 bases and J lost 0 bases. The CDR3 covers 14 residues. The CDR3 DNA is TGCGCCAGCAGATTAAGGGACAGCTCCTACGAGCAGTACTTC. Protein sequence: CASRLRDSSYEQYF.

This clone appeared a few times. J is TRBJ2-5 and V is TRBV28; 9 bases map to TRBD1. Germline V lookup: CDR1 MDHEN, CDR2 SYDVKM. Trimming at V came to 5 bases and at J to 4 bases, leaving 8 bases not matched to a gene. The CDR3 sequence is 15 residues long. CDR3 DNA: TGTGCCAGCAGTATTAACAGGGGGCGCCGAGAGACCCAGTACTTC. This sequence encodes CASSINRGRRETQYF.

This clone was seen more than once but under ten times. The chain links TRBV28 to TRBJ2-7; 7 positions match TRBD1. V gave up 6 bases and J gave up 0 bases; unmatched junction bases: 8. This CDR3 has 15 amino acids. CDR1 is MDHEN and CDR2 is SYDVKM in the germline V gene. Here the CDR3 DNA reads TGTGCCAGCAGCCTACCCGGGACAGCCTCCTACGAGCAGTACTTC. Amino acids: CASSLPGTASYEQYF. Complete variable domain (other parts from reference TRBV28 and TRBJ2-7): DVKVTQSSRYLVKRTGEKVFLECVQDMDHENMFWYRQDPGLGLRLIYFSYDVKMKEKGDIPEGYSVSREKKERFSLILESASTNQTSMYLCASSLPGTASYEQYFGPGTRLTVT.

In this sample, this clone turned up a few times. The chain joins TRBV9 to TRBJ2-6; D is unresolved. Germline CDR1 SGDLS, CDR2 YYNGEE. Trimming cost V 2 bases and J 0 bases, with 9 bases left between them. The CDR3 covers 16 residues. Here the CDR3 DNA reads TGTGCCAGCAGCGTGACTGCCGACTCTGGGGCCAACGTCCTGACTTTC. Translation gives CASSVTADSGANVLTF.

This clone was observed a handful of times. The chain uses TRBV19 and TRBJ1-1; TRBD1 agrees at 9 bases. Germline CDR1 LNHDA, CDR2 SQIVND (reference sequence). J lost 1 base, V lost 5 bases, and 5 bases had no gene match. CDR3 size: 15 residues. This CDR3 reads CASSLRTGANTEAFF. As DNA, the CDR3 is TGTGCCAGTAGTTTACGGACAGGGGCGAACACTGAAGCTTTCTTT.

This clone was observed a few times. V gene TRBV2 combines with J gene TRBJ1-1, with TRBD1 matching over 8 bases. Trimming removed 6 bases from V and 6 bases from J; junction bases left unmatched: 9. Germline V lookup: CDR1 SNHLY, CDR2 FYNNEI. The CDR3 loop spans 14 amino acids. The CDR3 DNA reads as TGTGCCAGCAGGACAGGGGCCCCGTATCCTGAAGCTTTCTTT. It yields the protein CASRTGAPYPEAFF.

This clone was detected only a few times. The chain combines TRBV29-1 with TRBJ2-5, with TRBD1 identical over 7 bases. Unmatched junction bases numbered 7, after V lost 8 bases and J lost 4 bases. Germline V lookup: CDR1 SQVTM, CDR2 ANQGSEA. The CDR3 extends over 12 amino acids. The DNA of the CDR3 is TGCAGCCATGACAGGGATGGAGAGACCCAGTACTTC. Translation: CSHDRDGETQYF.

The chain links TRBV6-5 to TRBJ1-1; D might be TRBD1 (5 bases). The CDR3 contains 14 residues. V lost 7 bases and J lost 1, with 13 bases in between. Germline loops: CDR1 MNHEY, CDR2 SVGAGI. The CDR3 DNA sequence: TGTGCCAGCACTAGGGGACTGAAGAACACTGAAGCTTTCTTT. Its protein product is CASTRGLKNTEAFF.